This TCR beta chain was observed in a study of blood T cell repertoires in COVID-19. The CDR3 runs to 16 residues. Original processing methods: Estimates of nucleated cell counts were drawn from the amplification of reference gene primers. Only in-frame clones appear in the TCRdb table, and some are missing; sequencing was by immunoSEQ multiplex PCR. V and J calls and clone size are as listed in that table; D and trimming were resolved from the DNA. The profile shows about 280,000 clones, 70% to 90% of them singletons. V gene TRBV12-2 combines with J gene TRBJ2-3; TRBD1, as called in the table, went unchecked against the DNA. TRBV12-2 is termed a pseudogene. This sequence was found in a woman aged 55-70 years in a cohort exposed to, infected with or recovered from COVID-19 (not recorded which). Sequencing input: PBMCs or T cells enriched from blood (not recorded which). In DNA form, the CDR3 reads TGTGCAAGTCGCTTTGACAGGGGTCTTAGCACAGATACGCAGTATTTT. It yields the protein CASRFDRGLSTDTQYF.